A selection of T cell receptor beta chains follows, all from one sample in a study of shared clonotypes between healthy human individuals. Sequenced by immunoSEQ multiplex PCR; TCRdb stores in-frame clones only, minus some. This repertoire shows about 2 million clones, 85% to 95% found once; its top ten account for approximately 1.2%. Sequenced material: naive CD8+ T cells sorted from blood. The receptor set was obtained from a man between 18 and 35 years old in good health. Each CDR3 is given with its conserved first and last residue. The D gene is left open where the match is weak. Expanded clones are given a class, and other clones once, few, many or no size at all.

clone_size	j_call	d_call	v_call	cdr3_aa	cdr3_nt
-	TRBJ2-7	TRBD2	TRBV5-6	CASSLGGGYYEQYF	TGTGCCAGCAGCTTGGGCGGGGGTTACTACGAGCAGTACTTC
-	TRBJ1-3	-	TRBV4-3	CASSQQPALGNTIYF	TGCGCCAGCAGCCAACAGCCGGCTTTGGGAAACACCATATATTTT
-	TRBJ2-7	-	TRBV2	CASSDDSGGSYEQYF	TGTGCCAGCAGTGACGACTCCGGGGGATCCTACGAGCAGTACTTC
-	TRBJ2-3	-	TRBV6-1	CASSQWQGPDTQYF	TGTGCCAGCAGTCAGTGGCAGGGTCCAGATACGCAGTATTTT
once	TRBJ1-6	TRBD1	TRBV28	CASSRTGAMMNNSPLHF	TGTGCCAGCAGCCGGACAGGGGCCATGATGAATAATTCACCCCTCCACTTT
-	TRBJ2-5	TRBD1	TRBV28	CASSLSAGTGKETQYF	TGTGCCAGTAGCCTCTCGGCGGGGACAGGGAAAGAGACCCAGTACTTC
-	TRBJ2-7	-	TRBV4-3	CASSQEISGAYEQYF	TGCGCCAGCAGCCAAGAGATTAGCGGAGCCTACGAGCAGTACTTC
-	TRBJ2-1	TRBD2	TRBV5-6	CASSLASGLYNEQFF	TGTGCCAGCAGCTTGGCTAGCGGACTCTACAATGAGCAGTTCTTC
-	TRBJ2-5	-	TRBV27	CASSLFGHQETQYF	TGTGCCAGCAGTTTATTCGGGCACCAAGAGACCCAGTACTTC
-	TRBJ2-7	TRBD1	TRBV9	CASSGGQGADEQYF	TGTGCCAGCAGCGGGGGACAGGGGGCGGACGAGCAGTACTTC
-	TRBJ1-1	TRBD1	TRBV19	CASSGDRDMNTEAFF	TGTGCCAGTTCGGGGGACAGGGACATGAACACTGAAGCTTTCTTT
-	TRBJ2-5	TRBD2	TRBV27	CASSFGLAGPETQYF	TGTGCCAGCAGTTTCGGACTAGCGGGACCAGAGACCCAGTACTTC
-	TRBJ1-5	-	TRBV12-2	CASRFLLADRDNQPQHF	TGTGCAAGTCGCTTCCTGCTTGCGGACAGGGATAATCAGCCCCAGCATTTT
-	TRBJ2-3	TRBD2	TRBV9	CASSASGRLDTQYF	TGTGCCAGCAGCGCTAGCGGGAGATTGGATACGCAGTATTTT
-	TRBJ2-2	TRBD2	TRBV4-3	CASSHQLAGEGYGELFF	TGCGCCAGCAGCCATCAACTAGCGGGAGAGGGGTACGGGGAGCTGTTTTTT
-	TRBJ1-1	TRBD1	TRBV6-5	CASSSQGDTEAFF	TGTGCCAGCAGTAGTCAGGGGGACACTGAAGCTTTCTTT
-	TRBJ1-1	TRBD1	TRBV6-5	CASGQVQGRTEAFF	TGTGCCAGCGGACAGGTACAGGGGCGGACTGAAGCTTTCTTT
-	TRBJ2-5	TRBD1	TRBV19	CASSSLGEDRGETQYF	TGTGCCAGTAGTTCTCTAGGGGAGGACAGGGGAGAGACCCAGTACTTC
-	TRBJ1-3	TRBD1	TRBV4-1	CASSQGAGGLYGNTIYF	TGCGCCAGCAGCCAAGGGGCAGGGGGATTATATGGAAACACCATATATTTT
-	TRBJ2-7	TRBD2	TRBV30	CAWSISGRAAYEQYF	TGTGCCTGGAGTATTAGCGGGAGGGCAGCCTACGAGCAGTACTTC
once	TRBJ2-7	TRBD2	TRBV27	CASSLRGFIYEQYF	TGTGCCAGCAGTTTGCGGGGGTTTATATACGAGCAGTACTTC
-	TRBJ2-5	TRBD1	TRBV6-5	CASSHTGGETQYF	TGTGCCAGCAGTCATACAGGGGGGGAGACCCAGTACTTC
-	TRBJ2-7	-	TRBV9	CASSVDGLVEQYF	TGTGCCAGCAGCGTGGATGGGTTGGTCGAGCAGTACTTC
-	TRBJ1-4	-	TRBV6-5	CASSDWEKLFF	TGTGCCAGCAGTGACTGGGAAAAACTGTTTTTT
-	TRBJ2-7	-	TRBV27	CASSSLETGAYEQYF	TGTGCCAGCAGTTCCCTAGAGACCGGTGCCTACGAGCAGTACTTC
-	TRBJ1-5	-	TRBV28	CASTPGAGDYSNQPQHF	TGTGCCAGCACCCCAGGGGCAGGGGACTACAGCAATCAGCCCCAGCATTTT
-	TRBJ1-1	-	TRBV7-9	CASSLPRNTEAFF	TGTGCCAGCAGCTTGCCAAGGAACACTGAAGCTTTCTTT
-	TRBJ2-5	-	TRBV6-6	CASSWGWRETQYF	TGTGCCAGCAGTTGGGGGTGGAGGGAGACCCAGTACTTC
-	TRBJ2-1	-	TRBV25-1	CASSPGVEQFF	TGTGCCAGCAGCCCCGGAGTTGAGCAGTTCTTC
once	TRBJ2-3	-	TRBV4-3	CASSQHSGDTQYF	TGCGCCAGCAGCCAACACTCGGGAGATACGCAGTATTTT
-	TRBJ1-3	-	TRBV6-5	CASSPQVYSGNTIYF	TGTGCCAGCAGCCCTCAAGTTTACTCTGGAAACACCATATATTTT
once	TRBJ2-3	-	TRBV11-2	CASSLGTDTQYF	TGTGCCAGCAGCTTAGGTACGGATACGCAGTATTTT
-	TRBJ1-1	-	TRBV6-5	CASSYEGGTEAFF	TGTGCCAGCAGTTACGAGGGAGGCACTGAAGCTTTCTTT
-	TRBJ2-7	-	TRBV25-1	CASSVTGYPYEQYF	TGTGCCAGCAGTGTCACGGGGTACCCCTACGAGCAGTACTTC
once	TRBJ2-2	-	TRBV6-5	CASSYDNGGSGGELFF	TGTGCCAGCAGTTACGATAACGGGGGCTCGGGCGGGGAGCTGTTTTTT
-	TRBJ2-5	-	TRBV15	CATSRVPEQETQYF	TGTGCCACCAGCAGAGTCCCAGAACAAGAGACCCAGTACTTC
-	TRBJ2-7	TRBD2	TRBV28	CASSLAGGGYEQYF	TGTGCCAGCAGCCTAGCGGGAGGGGGGTACGAGCAGTACTTC